This record concerns one T cell receptor (beta chain) sequence. In its sample, this clonotype was seen many times. The clone's antigen remains unknown. The record has no base qualities; no much larger clone is one base away. The sample is drawn from a study of T cells in Graves' hyperthyroidism and ophthalmopathy (dated by TCRdb to about 2019). Notes on the research overall: Peripheral blood samples were taken at the time of initial diagnosis, prior to any treatment. In addition, the study compared T-cell repertoires in thyroid tissue and in blood from roughly 6 Graves' hyperthyroidism patients. An independent validation cohort of around 19 hyperthyroidism patients and more than 15 patients who later progressed to ophthalmopathy tested prospective prediction of ophthalmopathy. A discovery cohort of about 95 patients, roughly 40 with Graves' ophthalmopathy and approximately 57 with stable Graves' hyperthyroidism, was used to find distinguishing TCR V-J signatures. After blood sampling, hyperthyroidism patients were treated with methimazole at a starting dose of 30 mg daily, and ophthalmopathy patients were treated with high-dose intravenous methylprednisolone. The paper reports TCR Vbeta CDR3 sequencing of some 140 peripheral blood samples: 43 ophthalmopathy, 70 to 85 hyperthyroidism and around 17 progressor patients. For training and testing, the 100 patients in the discovery cohort were randomly divided in a 7:3 ratio.

Hyperthyroidism patients were newly diagnosed, with disease duration under 2 months, and aged 18 to 65 years. Patients with uncontrolled infections, other autoimmune diseases, pregnancy or lactation were excluded. Clinical symptoms, serum thyroxine and TRAb, thyroid ultrasound, and orbital computed tomography formed the basis for the diagnoses. For progressor patients, blood was drawn at the first diagnosis of hyperthyroidism, before any ophthalmopathy symptoms had appeared. PBMCs were separated from 8 to 10 ml of fresh peripheral blood using Ficoll-Paque density gradient centrifugation. Patients classed as progressors first received a Graves' hyperthyroidism diagnosis and then went on to develop ophthalmopathy during follow-up. Total RNA was extracted using Trizol reagent, and RNA quality was assessed on an Agilent 2100 Bioanalyzer. The CDR3 holds 14 amino acids from the cysteine to the phenylalanine. This entry keeps only the CDR3 DNA: 42 bases, framed from base 1. The CDR1 and CDR2 encoded by the germline V gene (reference sequence) are DFQATT and SNEGSKA. Trimmed from V: 3 bases; trimmed from J: 2 bases; junction bases lacking a gene match: 5.

Amplification of TCR beta CDR3 regions was carried out from RNA transcripts. A first-round RT-PCR of the TCR CDR3 used the HTBI primer set with the Qiagen OneStep RT-PCR kit. A second multiplex PCR round built the libraries, followed by size selection and purification. The libraries were sequenced on an Illumina HiSeq2000 using paired-end 100 bp reads. On the study's bioinformatics: Raw data were processed with SOAPnuke, discarding reads with adapters, uncalled bases, mean Phred below 15, or no exact constant-primer or identifier match. High-quality paired reads were merged with COPE v1.2.5, and unique nucleotide sequences were defined as clonotypes. MiTCR v1.1 was used to align clonotypes to the IMGT TRBV, TRBD and TRBJ reference segments. Analysis was restricted to V-J combinations with a frequency above 0.0001, which covered over 98% of repertoires. The TCS score was defined as the ratio of F50 (clonal expansion) to E x V (chaos), calculated using BLOSUM62-based TCRdist between CDR3 peptides within each V-J. Welch's t-statistics and random forest reduced roughly 500 V-J features to about 12, which were used in a naive Bayes classifier (R e1071). Using fastp trimming at Q25 and MiXCR clonotype assembly, TCRdb reanalyzed the public sequencing data and kept in-frame beta chains. Every distinct CDR3 protein forms one entry, paired with its most common genes and DNA. These V and J calls rely on TCRdb rather than the paper's analysis. Present in this sample are over 250,000 distinct CDR3 sequences, under 30% of which were seen just once. The ten largest account for 20% to 30% of the sample.

Findings and caveats that apply to the study as a whole: In validation, progression to ophthalmopathy was predicted by the model with 70% to 71% sensitivity and 72% to 85% specificity, a median of roughly 6.4 months before onset. No statistical method was used to fix the sample size in advance, and group allocation was not hidden from the investigators. Most expanded thyroid clonotypes (frequency above 0.001) were also detected in blood, a finding suggesting that blood repertoires may reflect thyroid immune responses. A model built on a 13 V-J signature distinguished ophthalmopathy from stable hyperthyroidism, reaching 85% to 90% sensitivity and about 81% specificity in cross-validation and 80%/75% in testing.

The chain is made from TRBV20-1 and TRBJ1-2, and 8 junctional nucleotides match TRBD1. Sequenced: blood. The sequence came from a man aged 35 to 55 with Graves' hyperthyroidism that later progressed to Graves' ophthalmopathy. The nucleotide sequence is TGCAGTGCTAGTCCAGGGGGCGTCAACTATGGCTACACCTTC. Its translation reads: CSASPGGVNYGYTF.